This passage covers 4 T cell receptor beta chains from one sample sequenced in a study of T cell changes during pregnancy in multiple sclerosis. Data came from immunoSEQ multiplex PCR; TCRdb stores just in-frame clones and leaves some out. This table holds fewer than 95,000 clones, around 93% found once. This specimen consisted of peripheral blood, obtained in the third trimester of pregnancy. The receptors were sampled from a female donor with multiple sclerosis, enrolled in a pregnancy study.

This chain links TRBV28 with TRBJ2-7; a weak D match, TRBD1 (5 bases). The CDR3 is made up of 13 amino acids. V lost 6 bases to trimming and J lost 3 bases, with 12 bases between them. Germline lookup yields CDR1 MDHEN and CDR2 SYDVKM. The CDR3 DNA reads TGTGCCAGCAGGGATGGGGCCGTCTACGAGCAGTACTTC. This translates into CASRDGAVYEQYF. Full variable domain (outside the CDR3, taken from reference TRBV28 and TRBJ2-7): DVKVTQSSRYLVKRTGEKVFLECVQDMDHENMFWYRQDPGLGLRLIYFSYDVKMKEKGDIPEGYSVSREKKERFSLILESASTNQTSMYLCASRDGAVYEQYFGPGTRLTVT.

A word on this clone: In the same sample, other DNA sequences code for this CDR3. J is TRBJ1-5 and V is TRBV6-1, with D perhaps matching TRBD1 (6 bases). From germline, CDR1 is MNHNS and CDR2 SASEGT. Between the trimmed V and J ends, which lost 0 bases and 6 bases, there was a span of 6 bases. The CDR3 contains 13 residues. The CDR3: CASSEAGGQPQHF. In DNA form, the CDR3 reads TGTGCCAGCAGTGAAGCAGGGGGTCAGCCCCAGCATTTT.

J is TRBJ2-7 and V is TRBV7-6; 12 bases line up with TRBD2. The CDR3 sequence is 20 residues long. V was pared by 4 bases and J by 0 bases, with 16 bases of the junction left unmatched. Germline V gives CDR1 SGHVS, CDR2 FNYEAQ. The CDR3 region is CASSSIPGLAGNSGSYEQYF. CDR3 in DNA: TGTGCCAGCAGCTCAATACCGGGACTAGCGGGCAACTCAGGCTCCTACGAGCAGTACTTC.

This clone was observed a few times. Germline is not matched at one junction end, which may reflect a read error. Here the CDR3 reads CASSPKQGAIF. DNA of the CDR3: TGTGCCAGCTCGCCTAAACAGGGGGCGATCTTT. The rearrangement joins TRBV18 to TRBJ1-1; TRBD1 aligns across 9 bases. The CDR3 loop spans 11 amino acids. Germline CDR1 is KGHSH and CDR2 is LQKENI. Filled out from reference TRBV18 and TRBJ1-1, the complete variable domain reads NAGVMQNPRHLVRRRGQEARLRCSPMKGHSHVYWYRQLPEEGLKFMVYLQKENIIDESGMPKERFSAEFPKEGPSILRIQQVVRGDSAAYFCASSPKQGAIFGQGTRLTVV.